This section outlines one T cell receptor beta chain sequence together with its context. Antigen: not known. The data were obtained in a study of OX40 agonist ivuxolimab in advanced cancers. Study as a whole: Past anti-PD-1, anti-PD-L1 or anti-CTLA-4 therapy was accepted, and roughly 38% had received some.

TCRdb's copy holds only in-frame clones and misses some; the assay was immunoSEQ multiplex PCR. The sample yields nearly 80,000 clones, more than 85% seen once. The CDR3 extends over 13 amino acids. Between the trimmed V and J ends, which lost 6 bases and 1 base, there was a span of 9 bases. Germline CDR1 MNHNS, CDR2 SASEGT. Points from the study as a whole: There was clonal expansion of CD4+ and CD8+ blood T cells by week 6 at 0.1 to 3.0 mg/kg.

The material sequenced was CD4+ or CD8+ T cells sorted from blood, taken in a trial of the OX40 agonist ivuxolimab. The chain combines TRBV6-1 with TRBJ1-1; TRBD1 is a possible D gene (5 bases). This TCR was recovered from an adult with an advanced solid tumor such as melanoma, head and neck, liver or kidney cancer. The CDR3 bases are TGTGCCAGCAGCAGGGTAGCGAACACTGAAGCTTTCTTT. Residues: CASSRVANTEAFF.